A selection of T cell receptor beta chains follows, all from one sample in a study of blood T cell repertoires in COVID-19. The repertoire was sequenced with immunoSEQ multiplex PCR; TCRdb's copy has only in-frame clones and lacks some. The table includes some 130,000 clones, 90% detected once. Material for sequencing was peripheral blood. The receptors come from a man in his fifties or sixties with COVID-19, enrolled during active disease. Each CDR3 is given without its conserved first and last residue.

v_gene	len	j_gene	CDR3aa
TRBV18	10	TRBJ1-2	ASSPPEGSYT
TRBV5-5	11	TRBJ2-3	ASSLAVTDTQY
TRBV10-1	13	TRBJ2-1	ASSRGDTSYNEQF
TRBV20-1	11	TRBJ2-7	SAGGAGLTEQY
TRBV19	12	TRBJ2-3	ASMVAGGGDTQY
TRBV28	11	TRBJ2-7	ASSPPGHYEQY
TRBV11-2	14	TRBJ2-1	ASSSGTSGGYNEQF
TRBV9	16	TRBJ2-1	ASSPSSGLAGAYNEQF
TRBV3-1/TRBV3-2	12	TRBJ2-2	ASSPEGATGELF
TRBV5-1	13	TRBJ2-4	ASSLEVARGGIQY
TRBV11-3	14	TRBJ1-1	ASSSTWRGLNTEAF
TRBV30	11	TRBJ1-1	ACCGEMNTEAF
TRBV12-5	10	TRBJ1-6	ASGYQNSPLH
TRBV11-3	15	TRBJ2-5	ASSLYGTGGLQETQY
TRBV7-2	14	TRBJ1-2	ASSLPRGRGRGGYT
TRBV10-1	14	TRBJ2-3	ASSEIAGETTDTQY
TRBV4-2	12	TRBJ1-1	ASSQDLESTEAF
TRBV29-1	10	TRBJ2-7	SARDRLYEQY
TRBV10-3	13	TRBJ2-5	AISEALRAQETQY
TRBV5-5	11	TRBJ2-3	ASSLTVTDTQY
TRBV11-3	10	TRBJ1-1	ASSPGRTEAF
TRBV10-2	14	TRBJ2-2	ASSDISGRGTGELF
TRBV12-3/TRBV12-4	10	TRBJ1-3	ASARAGNTIY
TRBV5-1	11	TRBJ1-1	ASSLVGLSEAF
TRBV4-2	15	TRBJ2-5	ASSQGRGSGGEETQY
TRBV15	14	TRBJ2-3	ATSRDGQEITDTQY
TRBV11-2	11	TRBJ1-1	ASSVGPSTEAF
TRBV2	13	TRBJ2-2	ASRGLGTSTGELF
TRBV10-3	12	TRBJ2-2	AISESRDPGELF
TRBV27	14	TRBJ2-3	ASSTTARRGTDTQY
TRBV19	12	TRBJ1-4	ASTRSGDIEKLF
TRBV12-3/TRBV12-4	10	TRBJ1-3	ASSLTGNTIY
TRBV29-1	13	TRBJ2-7	SVTDIGQGAREQY
TRBV19	12	TRBJ2-3	ASSGRAGPDTQY
TRBV7-9	13	TRBJ1-4	ASSSQGGAVEKLF